The next 15 T cell receptor beta chains were all read from a single sample in a study of T-cell reconstitution after alpha-beta-depleted transplantation in children. The library targeted TCRbeta and was prepared with unique molecular identifiers. Each CDR3 protein is one row after TCRdb ran MiXCR on the PCR reads. The profile covers a few hundred thousand distinct CDR3 sequences, with about a sixth appearing a single time and roughly 3.3% taken by the ten largest. The sample here was PBMCs from the stem cell graft donor, taken from the stem cell graft. The receptors were gathered from a human donor who donated a stem cell graft to a child with acute lymphoblastic leukemia.

This clonotype occurred many times. The genes are TRBV7-2 and TRBJ1-1, with D unclear. The CDR3 totals 14 residues. Germline-derived CDR1 and CDR2 are SGHTA and FQGNSA. V dropped 5 bases and J dropped 10 bases, with 20 bases sitting between them. CDR3 region: CASSRSDGLGRAFF. CDR3 nucleotides: TGTGCCAGCAGCCGATCGGACGGCCTCGGACGAGCTTTCTTT. Complete variable domain (other parts from reference TRBV7-2 and TRBJ1-1): GAGVSQSPSNKVTEKGKDVELRCDPISGHTALYWYRQSLGQGLEFLIYFQGNSAPDKSGLPSDRFSAERTGGSVSTLTIQRTQQEDSAVYLCASSRSDGLGRAFFGQGTRLTVV.

Points on this clonotype: This may come from a read error, since a much larger clone is one base off. V is TRBV6-2 or TRBV6-3 and J is TRBJ2-7; D gene unclear. CDR1 is MNHEY, CDR2 SVGEGT, per germline. The CDR3 is 12 amino acids. V lost 1 base, J lost 3 bases, and 4 bases lay in between. The CDR3 DNA is TGTGCCAGCAGTTACTGGGGCTACGAGCAGTACTTC. Protein sequence: CASSYWGYEQYF.

In this sample, this clonotype turned up a few times. The genes are TRBV4-1 and TRBJ1-1; D is undetermined. V was trimmed by 0 bases and J by 7 bases, leaving 15 bases between them. Germline V lookup: CDR1 MGHRA, CDR2 YSYEKL. CDR3 length: 15 residues. In DNA, the CDR3 is TGCGCCAGCAGCCAAGAAGAGGTCGCAGACAATGAAGCTTTCTTT. It yields the protein CASSQEEVADNEAFF.

The chain combines TRBV7-2 with TRBJ2-7; D is undetermined. Germline CDR1 and CDR2: SGHTA and FQGNSA. This CDR3 region has 14 residues. Trimming pared 5 bases from V and 2 bases from J, leaving 13 bases between. CDR3 sequence reads: CASSLLLVPYEQYF. The CDR3 DNA follows: TGTGCCAGCAGCCTTCTGTTAGTCCCCTACGAGCAGTACTTC.

This clonotype was seen a handful of times. The rearrangement uses TRBV29-1 and TRBJ2-1; 7 bases agree with TRBD2. CDR1 and CDR2 (germline): SQVTM, ANQGSEA. This CDR3 region has 13 residues. J gave up 7 bases and V 1 base, and 4 bases lay outside the gene matches. The CDR3 sequence: CSVEGGGRNEQFF. The CDR3, as DNA: TGCAGCGTTGAAGGGGGGGGTCGAAATGAGCAGTTCTTC.

This chain joins TRBV12-3 or TRBV12-4 and TRBJ2-2; D is unresolved. This CDR3 spans 16 amino acids. V was trimmed by 7 bases and J by 8 bases, leaving 23 bases between them. CDR3 protein: CASTEAQATQWGELFF. The CDR3 DNA reads as TGTGCCAGCACCGAAGCGCAGGCAACACAGTGGGGGGAGCTGTTTTTT.

The sample holds a few counts of this clonotype. The chain is built from TRBV5-1 and TRBJ2-1; D is ambiguous. CDR3 length equals 16 residues. Germline V gene data show CDR1 as SGHRS and CDR2 as YFSETQ. V was trimmed by 2 bases and J by 5 bases, leaving 17 bases between them. The CDR3 sequence is CASSLTKSSQNNEQFF. CDR3 bases: TGCGCCAGCAGCTTAACGAAAAGTAGCCAAAACAATGAGCAGTTCTTC. Full variable domain (missing parts from reference TRBV5-1 and TRBJ2-1): KAGVTQTPRYLIKTRGQQVTLSCSPISGHRSVSWYQQTPGQGLQFLFEYFSETQRNKGNFPGRFSGRQFSNSRSEMNVSTLELGDSALYLCASSLTKSSQNNEQFFGPGTRLTVL.

The chain couples TRBV7-9 to TRBJ2-5; D is unresolved. The CDR3 has 15 amino acids. Trimming removed 1 base at V and 1 base at J, with 10 bases between. From germline, CDR1 is SEHNR and CDR2 FQNEAQ (reference sequence). This chain's CDR3 is CASSLETQPQETQYF. The CDR3, as DNA: TGTGCCAGCAGCTTAGAGACACAACCCCAAGAGACCCAGTACTTC. Filled out from reference TRBV7-9 and TRBJ2-5, the complete variable domain reads DTGVSQNPRHKITKRGQNVTFRCDPISEHNRLYWYRQTLGQGPEFLTYFQNEAQLEKSRLLSDRFSAERPKGSFSTLEIQRTEQGDSAMYLCASSLETQPQETQYFGPGTRLLVL.

The rearrangement uses TRBV5-1 and TRBJ1-2; no clear D. Trimming pared 4 bases from V and 6 bases from J, leaving 19 bases between. The CDR3 is made up of 15 amino acids. Germline lookup yields CDR1 SGHRS and CDR2 YFSETQ. The CDR3 coding sequence is TGCGCCAGCAGCCGATCAGACCTCAGAACGAATGGCTACACCTTC. The encoded protein is CASSRSDLRTNGYTF.

This chain connects TRBV24-1 to TRBJ2-1, with D perhaps TRBD2 (6 bases). Germline CDR1 and CDR2: KGHDR and SFDVKD. This CDR3 is 13 amino acids long. Trimming left V 6 bases short and J 2 bases short, with 7 bases between. The DNA for the CDR3 is TGTGCCACCAGTCGGACTACCTACAATGAGCAGTTCTTC. It codes for CATSRTTYNEQFF.

This clonotype was found a few times. The V and J genes are TRBV7-3 and TRBJ2-2, with D unresolved. The CDR3 contains 14 residues. Germline V gives CDR1 SGHTA, CDR2 FQGTGA. V lost 7 bases and J 8 bases, leaving 17 bases between the germline ends. The CDR3, as DNA: TGTGCCAGCACCGTCATACCGGGTTGGGGGGAGCTGTTTTTT. This gives the protein CASTVIPGWGELFF.

The J gene is TRBJ2-7, the V gene TRBV11-1, with D maybe TRBD2 (6 bases). From germline, CDR1 is SGHAT and CDR2 FQDESV (reference sequence). Trimming took 4 bases from V and 4 from J, leaving 26 bases between them. The length of the CDR3 is 18 residues. Written as DNA, the CDR3 is TGTGCCAGCAGCTCGGGACTCTCAACCACTCTCCGTCCGTACGAGCAGTACTTC. Its translation is CASSSGLSTTLRPYEQYF. Filled out from reference TRBV11-1 and TRBJ2-7, the complete variable domain reads EAEVAQSPRYKITEKSQAVAFWCDPISGHATLYWYRQILGQGPELLVQFQDESVVDDSQLPKDRFSAERLKGVDSTLKIQPAELGDSAMYLCASSSGLSTTLRPYEQYFGPGTRLTVT.

The chain uses TRBV2 and TRBJ1-2; D call uncertain. The CDR3 runs 15 residues. V was clipped by 2 bases and J by 4 bases, with 14 bases between them. Germline loops: CDR1 SNHLY, CDR2 FYNNEI. CDR3 sequence reads: CASSETSGTLYGYTF. DNA for the CDR3: TGTGCCAGCAGTGAAACGTCCGGCACCCTCTATGGCTACACCTTC.

This clonotype was detected only a few times. The V gene is TRBV29-1, the J gene TRBJ2-7; maybe TRBD2 (5 bases). This CDR3 contains 16 residues. Germline assignment: CDR1 SQVTM and CDR2 ANQGSEA. V dropped 1 base and J dropped 0 bases, with 16 bases sitting between them. As DNA, the CDR3 is TGCAGCGTTGAAGTGGCAGCGGCCGGTACCTCCTACGAGCAGTACTTC. Residues: CSVEVAAAGTSYEQYF.

This rearrangement joins TRBV5-6 to TRBJ2-7; D is possibly TRBD1 (6 bases). This CDR3 is built from 16 residues. CDR1 is SGHDT and CDR2 is YYEEEE in the germline V gene. The V end lost 4 bases, the J end lost 1 base, and 18 bases lay between the germline ends. The CDR3 loop reads CASSLGAGAKSYEQYF. For the CDR3, the DNA is TGTGCCAGCAGCCTGGGGGCCGGGGCTAAATCCTACGAGCAGTACTTC.